Below are 20 T cell receptor beta chains sequenced from a single sample in a study of blood T cell repertoires in COVID-19. Measured with immunoSEQ multiplex PCR; TCRdb has only the in-frame clones, and not every one. The sample yields more than 120,000 clones, around four fifths seen once. Sequenced: peripheral blood. The receptor set was obtained from a human donor in a cohort sampled during active COVID-19.

The gene calls are TRBV7-9 and TRBJ2-6, with TRBD1 matching over 8 bases. This CDR3 spans 18 amino acids. The germline gives CDR1 SEHNR, CDR2 FQNEAQ (reference sequence). V was clipped by 5 bases and J by 0 bases; unmatched bases: 9. The CDR3 protein is CASSRRQGLNSGANVLTF. In nucleotides, the CDR3 is TGTGCCAGCAGCCGCCGACAGGGGCTCAACTCTGGGGCCAACGTCCTGACTTTC.

The chain has TRBV5-6 and TRBJ2-5, with D perhaps matching TRBD1 (8 bases). Looked up from germline, CDR1 is SGHDT and CDR2 is YYEEEE. V was clipped by 0 bases and J by 2 bases, with 14 bases between them. This CDR3 region has 16 residues. CDR3 sequence reads: CASSLGTGRGQETQYF. DNA of the CDR3: TGTGCCAGCAGCTTGGGGACAGGGCGGGGGCAAGAGACCCAGTACTTC.

This chain links TRBV29-1 with TRBJ2-3, with D tentatively TRBD1 (6 bases). The CDR3 covers 13 residues. Germline lookup yields CDR1 SQVTM and CDR2 ANQGSEA. Trimming cost V 3 bases and J 1 base, with 8 bases left between them. The chain's CDR3 is CSVDKGGTDTQYF. In DNA, the CDR3 is TGCAGCGTTGACAAGGGGGGCACAGATACGCAGTATTTT.

This clone appeared once. The rearrangement links TRBV2 to TRBJ1-3; D possibly corresponds to TRBD1 (5 bases). This CDR3 has 16 amino acids. Germline V gives CDR1 SNHLY, CDR2 FYNNEI. V was pared by 7 bases and J by 0 bases, with 16 bases between. The CDR3 loop is CASTAGSVSSGNTIYF. The CDR3 bases are TGTGCCAGCACGGCAGGGTCGGTCTCCTCTGGAAACACCATATATTTT.

The chain links TRBV7-9 to TRBJ2-7; 9 bases match TRBD1. The CDR3 spans 16 residues. Germline CDR1 SEHNR, CDR2 FQNEAQ (reference sequence). Trimming at V came to 6 bases and at J to 2 bases, leaving 11 bases not matched to a gene. CDR3 region: CASRRSTGTGPYEQYF. The DNA of the CDR3 is TGTGCCAGCAGGCGCTCTACCGGGACAGGGCCCTACGAGCAGTACTTC. Using reference TRBV7-9 and TRBJ2-7 for the parts outside the CDR3, the full variable domain is DTGVSQNPRHKITKRGQNVTFRCDPISEHNRLYWYRQTLGQGPEFLTYFQNEAQLEKSRLLSDRFSAERPKGSFSTLEIQRTEQGDSAMYLCASRRSTGTGPYEQYFGPGTRLTVT.

The rearrangement joins TRBV7-9 to TRBJ2-7, with 11 bases identical to TRBD1. The germline CDR1 and CDR2 sequences are SEHNR and FQNEAQ (reference sequence). The CDR3 is 15 amino acids. J lost 6 bases, V lost 5 bases, and 9 bases had no gene match. CDR3 sequence (DNA): TGTGCCAGCAGCACCGAACGGGACAGGGGGAGCGAGCAGTACTTC. Translation: CASSTERDRGSEQYF. Full variable domain (outside the CDR3, taken from reference TRBV7-9 and TRBJ2-7): DTGVSQNPRHKITKRGQNVTFRCDPISEHNRLYWYRQTLGQGPEFLTYFQNEAQLEKSRLLSDRFSAERPKGSFSTLEIQRTEQGDSAMYLCASSTERDRGSEQYFGPGTRLTVT.

The V gene is TRBV11-2, the J gene TRBJ2-2; 7 bases match TRBD1. Looked up from germline, CDR1 is SGHAT and CDR2 is FQNNGV. The CDR3 runs 15 residues. Germline trimming cut 2 bases from V and 1 base from J; bases unmatched to any gene: 1. Here the CDR3 DNA reads TGTGCCAGCAGCTTAAGGACAGGGAACACCGGGGAGCTGTTTTTT. This sequence encodes CASSLRTGNTGELFF.

The chain joins TRBV5-1 to TRBJ1-2; 8 bases fit TRBD1. Germline V CDR1 and CDR2: SGHRS, YFSETQ. The length of the CDR3 is 15 residues. After removal of 4 bases from V and 3 bases from J, the junction contained 8 bases not matched to a gene. The CDR3, as DNA: TGCGCCAGCAGCCATTCTACGACAGGGGACTATGGCTACACCTTC. Translation gives CASSHSTTGDYGYTF.

This sequence joins TRBV18 and TRBJ1-5; a weak D match, TRBD1 (6 bases). The germline V and J ends were trimmed by 3 bases and 7 bases, with 13 bases remaining between them. This CDR3 comprises 14 residues. Germline loops: CDR1 KGHSH, CDR2 LQKENI. The CDR3 protein is CASSPSGGWQPQHF. The CDR3 bases are TGTGCCAGCTCACCTTCGGGGGGCTGGCAGCCCCAGCATTTT.

V is TRBV7-8 and J is TRBJ1-6; D not resolved. The V end lost 6 bases, the J end lost 1 base, and 19 bases lay between the germline ends. Germline V lookup: CDR1 SGHVS, CDR2 FQNEAQ. The CDR3 extends over 18 amino acids. CDR3 coding DNA: TGTGCCAGCAGTCCGACCTGGAGGCTGGGGTCCTATAATTCACCCCTCCACTTT. This translates into CASSPTWRLGSYNSPLHF.

By frequency in the sample, this clone is medium-sized. This CDR3 reads CASSSLAPNEQFF. The CDR3 DNA is TGTGCCAGCAGTTCACTAGCCCCCAATGAGCAGTTCTTC. The V gene is TRBV27, the J gene TRBJ2-1; a possible D gene is TRBD2 (6 bases). Trimming stripped 4 bases from V and 6 bases from J, with 10 bases between. This CDR3 has 13 residues. Germline values: CDR1 MNHEY, CDR2 SMNVEV (reference sequence).

This chain joins TRBV6-5 and TRBJ1-2; 7 nucleotides line up with TRBD1. This CDR3 is 12 amino acids long. CDR1 and CDR2 from the germline V gene are MNHEY and SVGAGI. Trimming at V came to 6 bases and at J to 7 bases, leaving 5 bases not matched to a gene. CDR3 in amino acids: CASRSAGGGYTF. The CDR3 nucleotides read TGTGCCAGCAGAAGCGCAGGGGGTGGCTACACCTTC.

This chain links TRBV4-2 with TRBJ1-2; TRBD1 is a possible D gene (5 bases). Per the germline V gene, CDR1 is LGHNA and CDR2 is YNFKEQ. V was clipped by 4 bases and J by 6 bases, with 12 bases between them. The CDR3 has 13 residues. CDR3 amino acids: CASSLRGDDGYTF. The DNA for the CDR3 is TGTGCCAGCAGCCTTCGGGGGGATGATGGCTACACCTTC.

V usage is TRBV5-1 and J usage is TRBJ2-3; TRBD2 matches 8 bases. This CDR3 is 17 amino acids long. V lost 1 base and J lost 4; bases outside the gene matches: 11. Germline V lookup: CDR1 SGHRS, CDR2 YFSETQ. CDR3: CASSLTGVAGIADTQYF. The CDR3 nucleotides read TGCGCCAGCAGCTTGACGGGGGTAGCGGGAATCGCAGATACGCAGTATTTT.

The chain has TRBV6-5 and TRBJ1-5; 8 nucleotides align to TRBD1. Germline V CDR1 and CDR2: MNHEY, SVGAGI. The CDR3 has 14 residues. V lost 5 bases to trimming and J lost 5 bases; unmatched junction nucleotides: 5. The CDR3 sequence: CASSTDRAHQPQHF. The CDR3 DNA reads as TGTGCCAGCAGTACGGACAGGGCGCATCAGCCCCAGCATTTT.

This clone has at least ten counts. This chain links TRBV28 with TRBJ1-3, with 8 bases matching TRBD1. The germline gives CDR1 MDHEN, CDR2 SYDVKM. The J segment lost 2 bases and the V segment lost 1 base, leaving 4 bases of the junction unmatched. The CDR3 spans 16 residues. CDR3 coding DNA: TGTGCCAGCAGTTTATCCCGGACAGGGACTGGAAACACCATATATTTT. Its protein is CASSLSRTGTGNTIYF.

This chain uses TRBV3-1 (or the pseudogene TRBV3-2) with TRBJ2-1; 8 bases align to TRBD2. Losses at the gene ends were 3 bases for V and 7 bases for J; bases not matched to a gene: 11. The CDR3 contains 16 residues. The germline gives CDR1 LGHDT, CDR2 YNNKEL (reference sequence). CDR3 bases: TGTGCCAGCAGCCAGATTAGAGCGGCGGGGGGTAATGAGCAGTTCTTC. Translated, it gives CASSQIRAAGGNEQFF.

The rearrangement uses TRBV4-1 and TRBJ1-4, with a possible D match to TRBD1 (6 bases). Germline assignment: CDR1 MGHRA and CDR2 YSYEKL. This CDR3 region has 14 residues. V was cut by 4 bases and J by 11 bases, with 17 bases left in between. The CDR3 sequence: CASSRSRAQGKLFF. As DNA, the CDR3 is TGCGCCAGCAGCCGGTCTAGGGCCCAGGGGAAACTGTTTTTT.

The chain carries TRBV11-2 and TRBJ1-2; 9 bases are shared with TRBD1. The V segment lost 1 base and the J segment 4 bases; nucleotides outside the gene matches: 16. Germline CDR1 is SGHAT and CDR2 is FQNNGV. This CDR3 has 19 amino acids. The CDR3 sequence is CASSLAWGDRAPWGYGYTF. CDR3 in DNA: TGTGCCAGCAGCTTAGCCTGGGGGGACAGGGCCCCTTGGGGCTATGGCTACACCTTC.

For the CDR3, the DNA is TGTGCCAGCAGTTACGGGGCAGGGGCCAACGAGCAGTACTTC. As protein: CASSYGAGANEQYF. The J gene is TRBJ2-7, the V gene TRBV6-6; a weak D match, TRBD1 (6 bases). The ends were cut back, 2 bases at V and 5 bases at J, with 13 bases in the middle. CDR1 MNHNY and CDR2 SVGAGI come from the germline V gene (reference sequence). The CDR3 runs to 14 residues.